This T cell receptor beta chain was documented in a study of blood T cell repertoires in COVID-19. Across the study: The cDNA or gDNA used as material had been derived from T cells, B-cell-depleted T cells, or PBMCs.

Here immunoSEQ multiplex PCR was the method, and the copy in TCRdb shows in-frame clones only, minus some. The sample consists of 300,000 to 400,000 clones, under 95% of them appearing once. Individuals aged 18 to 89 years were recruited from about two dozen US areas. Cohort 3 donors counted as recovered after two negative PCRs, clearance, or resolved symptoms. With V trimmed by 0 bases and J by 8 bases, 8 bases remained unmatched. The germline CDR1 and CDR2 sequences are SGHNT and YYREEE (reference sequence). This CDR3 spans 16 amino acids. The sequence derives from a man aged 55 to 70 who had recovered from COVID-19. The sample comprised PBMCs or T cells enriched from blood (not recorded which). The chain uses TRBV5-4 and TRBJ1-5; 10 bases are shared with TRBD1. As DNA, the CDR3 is TGTGCCAGCAGCTTGGACCCGGGACAGGGGTTGAAGCCCCAGCATTTT. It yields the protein CASSLDPGQGLKPQHF.